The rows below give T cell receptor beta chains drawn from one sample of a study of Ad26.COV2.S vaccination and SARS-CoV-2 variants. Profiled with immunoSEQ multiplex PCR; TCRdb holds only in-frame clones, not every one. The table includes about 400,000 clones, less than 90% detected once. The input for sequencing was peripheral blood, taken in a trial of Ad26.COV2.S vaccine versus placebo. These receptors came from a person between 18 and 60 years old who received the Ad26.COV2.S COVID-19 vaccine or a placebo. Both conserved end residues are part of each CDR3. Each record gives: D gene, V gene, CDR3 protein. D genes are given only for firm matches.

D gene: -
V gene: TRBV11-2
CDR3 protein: CASSLREGTEAFF

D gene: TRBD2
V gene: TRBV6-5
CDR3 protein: CASRLAGGADTQYF

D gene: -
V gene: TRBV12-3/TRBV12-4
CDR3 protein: CASSLLPESPLHF

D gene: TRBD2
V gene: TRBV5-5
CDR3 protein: CASSPRGGPVNEQFF

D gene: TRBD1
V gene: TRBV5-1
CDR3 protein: CASSLGDRAYEQYF

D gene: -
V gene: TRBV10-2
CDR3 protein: CASSESSYQSNEKLFF

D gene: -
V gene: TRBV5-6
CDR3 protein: CASSAWDIPSYEQYF

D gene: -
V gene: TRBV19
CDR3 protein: CASRTGPGRPQHF

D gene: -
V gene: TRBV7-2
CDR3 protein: CASSYRTDYGYTF

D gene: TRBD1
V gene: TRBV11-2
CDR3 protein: CASSQLTGREAFF

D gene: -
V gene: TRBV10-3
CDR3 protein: CAISASSGNTIYF

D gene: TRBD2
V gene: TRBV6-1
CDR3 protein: CASSEALAGLNEQFF

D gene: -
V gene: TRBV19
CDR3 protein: CASSIAGTDTQYF

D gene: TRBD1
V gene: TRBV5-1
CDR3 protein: CASSWGTGGNQPQHF

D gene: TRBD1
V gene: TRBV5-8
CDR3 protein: CASSNDRGLGEKLFF

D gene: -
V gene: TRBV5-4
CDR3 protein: CASSRPDRLNYGYTF

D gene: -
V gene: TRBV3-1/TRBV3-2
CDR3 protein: CASSLGSGANVLTF

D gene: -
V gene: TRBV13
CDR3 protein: CASSPKAGTEQYF

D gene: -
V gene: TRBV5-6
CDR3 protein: CASSSLGGRRGSTEAFF

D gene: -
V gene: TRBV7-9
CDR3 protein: CASSLDSYGYTF

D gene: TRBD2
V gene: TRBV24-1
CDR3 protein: CATSDARTSGHEQFF

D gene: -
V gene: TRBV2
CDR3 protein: CASRGGTEAFF

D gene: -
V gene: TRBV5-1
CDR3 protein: CASSREAWDNEQFF

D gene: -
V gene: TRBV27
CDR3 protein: CASSPMSSGWPKNIQYF

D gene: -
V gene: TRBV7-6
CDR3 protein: CASSFNAGFGGKLFF

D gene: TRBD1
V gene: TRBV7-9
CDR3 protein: CASSSDRDNSPLHF

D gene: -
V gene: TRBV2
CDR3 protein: CASSEQGLGYTF

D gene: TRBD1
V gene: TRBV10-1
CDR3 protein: CASTPGQGRTEAFF

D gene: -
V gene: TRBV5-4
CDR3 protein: CASSLFGETQYF

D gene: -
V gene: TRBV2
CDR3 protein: CASSDNRGGKLDTDTQYF

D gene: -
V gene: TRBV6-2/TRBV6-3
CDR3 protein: CASSRGQPGNTIYF

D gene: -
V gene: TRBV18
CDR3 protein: CASQISGRGTEAFF

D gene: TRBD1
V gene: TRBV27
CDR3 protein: CASRFAWTGVLGAFF

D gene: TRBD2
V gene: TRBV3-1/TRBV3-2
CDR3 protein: CASSQHRASSGGGTDTQYF

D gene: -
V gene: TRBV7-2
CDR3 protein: CASSLEVIGSPLHF

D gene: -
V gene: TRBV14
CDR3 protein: CASSQLMTGVGAFF

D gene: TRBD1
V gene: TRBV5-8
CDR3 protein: CASSLAQGYQPQHF

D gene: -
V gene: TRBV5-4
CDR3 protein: CASSLGQGAYNSPLHF

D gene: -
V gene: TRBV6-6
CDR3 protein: CASSYSGVLGNQPQHF

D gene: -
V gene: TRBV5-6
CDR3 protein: CASSLGGNRGDREQYF

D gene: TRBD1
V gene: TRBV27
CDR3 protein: CASSPTGIYGYTF

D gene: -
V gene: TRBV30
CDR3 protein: CAWSYFEGWEETQYF

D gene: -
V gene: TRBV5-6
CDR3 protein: CASSFTAGAMNTEAFF

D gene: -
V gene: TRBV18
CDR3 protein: CASSPLGSSTDTQYF

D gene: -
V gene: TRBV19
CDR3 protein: CASSQRVRAYEQYF

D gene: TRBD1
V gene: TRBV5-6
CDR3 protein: CASSLDFPKTGQVYNEQFF

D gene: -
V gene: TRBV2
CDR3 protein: CASRGWAGRNEQFF

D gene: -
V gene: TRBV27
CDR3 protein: CASSFLSGRGPDTQYF

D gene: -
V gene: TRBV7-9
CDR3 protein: CASKSTSQETQYF

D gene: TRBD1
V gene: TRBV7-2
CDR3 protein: CASSPGTGFEKLFF

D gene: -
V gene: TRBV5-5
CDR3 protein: CASSLTGAGDYNEQFF

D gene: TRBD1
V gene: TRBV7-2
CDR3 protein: CASSWVTGIGYTF

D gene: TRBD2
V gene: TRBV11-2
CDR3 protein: CASSLFSGGRPPYNEQFF